A single sample gave rise to the 30 T cell receptor beta chains below, sequenced in a study of Graves' ophthalmopathy and Graves' hyperthyroidism. TCR beta CDR3 regions were amplified from RNA transcripts. First-round RT-PCR with HTBI primers preceded a second-round multiplex PCR. TCRdb fed the multiplex PCR reads into MiXCR, producing one record per CDR3 protein. The repertoire consists of about 230,000 distinct CDR3 sequences, with approximately 42% occurring once and the leading ten covering approximately 51%. Material for sequencing was peripheral blood. The receptors here all came from an adult man with Graves' ophthalmopathy.

The chain carries TRBV29-1 and TRBJ1-1; 8 positions match TRBD1. There are 13 residues in the CDR3. Germline V lookup: CDR1 SQVTM, CDR2 ANQGSEA. The trim removed 7 bases at V and 1 base at J, leaving 5 bases unmatched. CDR3 DNA sequence: TGCAGCGGCGACAGGGGTCGGAACACTGAAGCTTTCTTT. Its translation is CSGDRGRNTEAFF.

This clonotype has just a few counts. The chain has TRBV24-1 and TRBJ1-5; 12 bases fit TRBD1. The CDR3 covers 15 residues. CDR1 and CDR2 from the germline V gene are KGHDR and SFDVKD. V gave up 8 bases and J gave up 4 bases; unmatched junction bases: 5. The CDR3 here is CATTGQGARNQPQHF. The DNA for the CDR3 is TGTGCCACCACGGGACAGGGGGCGCGAAATCAGCCCCAGCATTTT.

The chain carries TRBV15 and TRBJ2-7; 12 positions agree with TRBD1. Germline V gene sequence: CDR1 LNHNV, CDR2 YYDKDF (reference sequence). The CDR3 totals 15 residues. V shed 1 base and J 5 bases; nucleotides not matched to a gene: 3. In DNA form, the CDR3 reads TGTGCCACCAGCAGAGCCGGGGACAGGGGGCACGAGCAGTACTTC. This encodes CATSRAGDRGHEQYF. The whole variable domain, remainder taken from reference TRBV15 and TRBJ2-7, is DAMVIQNPRYQVTQFGKPVTLSCSQTLNHNVMYWYQQKSSQAPKLLFHYYDKDFNNEADTPDNFQSRRPNTSFCFLDIRSPGLGDTAMYLCATSRAGDRGHEQYFGPGTRLTVT.

A few counts support this clonotype. The chain uses TRBV28 and TRBJ2-7; 9 bases align to TRBD1. The CDR3 is 14 residues long. The V and J ends lost 2 bases and 5 bases, in that order; junction bases with no gene match: 4. Per the germline V gene, CDR1 is MDHEN and CDR2 is SYDVKM. The CDR3 protein is CASSLHGQGHEQYF. The DNA for the CDR3 is TGTGCCAGCAGTTTACACGGACAGGGGCACGAGCAGTACTTC.

J is TRBJ2-7 and V is TRBV7-6, with 7 bases identical to TRBD2. Germline V lookup: CDR1 SGHVS, CDR2 FNYEAQ. The CDR3 runs to 15 residues. The V and J ends lost 0 bases and 2 bases, in that order; junction bases with no gene match: 4. CDR3 residues: CASSLAGGETYEQYF. The DNA of the CDR3 is TGTGCCAGCAGCTTAGCGGGGGGGGAAACCTACGAGCAGTACTTC.

This chain links TRBV20-1 with TRBJ2-5; 9 bases map to TRBD2. With 0 bases clipped from V and 4 bases from J, the junction kept 3 bases outside the gene matches. CDR1 is DFQATT and CDR2 is SNEGSKA in the germline V gene (reference sequence). CDR3 length equals 14 residues. CDR3 region: CSARDVRGGETQYF. The CDR3, as DNA: TGCAGTGCTAGAGACGTGCGGGGGGGAGAGACCCAGTACTTC.

This chain joins TRBV7-9 and TRBJ2-2; D may be TRBD1 (6 bases). Germline V gives CDR1 SEHNR, CDR2 FQNEAQ (reference sequence). The CDR3 has 16 amino acids. V lost 3 bases, J lost 4 bases, and 15 bases lay in between. CDR3 region: CASSLMGAQGTGELFF. The CDR3, as DNA: TGTGCCAGCAGCTTGATGGGGGCGCAGGGCACCGGGGAGCTGTTTTTT.

This clonotype has more than one count but fewer than ten. This chain links TRBV5-1 with TRBJ1-4, with D hard to call. CDR1 and CDR2 from the germline V gene are SGHRS and YFSETQ. The V end was cut by 0 bases, the J end by 8 bases, with 11 bases between. The CDR3 length is 14 residues. This chain's CDR3 is CASSLGDMGEKLFF. The CDR3 nucleotides are TGCGCCAGCAGCTTGGGGGATATGGGCGAAAAACTGTTTTTT.

The rearrangement links TRBV4-1 to TRBJ2-7; a weak D match, TRBD1 (5 bases). Germline loops: CDR1 MGHRA, CDR2 YSYEKL. The V end lost 4 bases, the J end lost 6 bases, and 16 bases lay between the germline ends. The CDR3 runs to 14 residues. In DNA, the CDR3 is TGCGCCAGCAGCCTTGGACAAGGGTGGAGCGAGCAGTACTTC. Amino acid sequence: CASSLGQGWSEQYF.

This chain connects TRBV5-1 to TRBJ1-3; 7 nucleotides match TRBD1. The CDR3 loop spans 14 amino acids. V was clipped by 2 bases and J by 8 bases; unmatched bases: 7. The germline V gene encodes CDR1 SGHRS and CDR2 YFSETQ. For the CDR3, the DNA is TGCGCCAGCAGCTTCGGGACAGAGGGGGACACCATATATTTT. Its translation: CASSFGTEGDTIYF.

The chain uses TRBV7-6 and TRBJ1-2; TRBD1 might be the D (6 bases). From germline, CDR1 is SGHVS and CDR2 FNYEAQ. Trimming removed 5 bases at V and 1 base at J, with 14 bases between. The CDR3 has 15 residues. CDR3 sequence (DNA): TGTGCCAGCAGCCAACTCGGGGGCTTTAACTATGGCTACACCTTC. Translation: CASSQLGGFNYGYTF.

The genes are TRBV7-9 and TRBJ1-3, with D unresolved. V lost 6 bases to trimming and J lost 1 base, with 7 bases between them. Germline CDR1 SEHNR, CDR2 FQNEAQ (reference sequence). The CDR3 contains 13 residues. The CDR3 nucleotides read TGTGCCAGCAGGGCGGGTTCTGGAAACACCATATATTTT. It translates to CASRAGSGNTIYF.

This clonotype was detected a few times. The genes are TRBV20-1 and TRBJ2-7; 7 bases agree with TRBD2. Germline V lookup: CDR1 DFQATT, CDR2 SNEGSKA (reference sequence). J gave up 3 bases and V 6 bases, and 14 bases lay outside the gene matches. CDR3 length equals 15 residues. The DNA for the CDR3 is TGCAGTGCCCCGAGGTCGGGTGGGACTAACTACGAGCAGTACTTC. This gives the protein CSAPRSGGTNYEQYF.

About this clonotype itself: The junction and the germline gene differ at one end; a read error may be behind it. The rearrangement links TRBV7-8 to TRBJ2-7; 9 bases line up with TRBD1. The CDR3 length is 15 residues. The germline V gene has CDR1 SGHVS and CDR2 FQNEAQ. CDR3 in amino acids: CASSQDPTGGYEQYF. The CDR3 DNA is TGCGCCAGCAGCCAAGATCCGACAGGGGGGTACGAGCAGTACTTC.

The genes are TRBV29-1 and TRBJ2-5; tentative D call: TRBD2 (5 bases). The CDR3 loop spans 13 amino acids. Trimming removed 6 bases at V and 4 bases at J, with 15 bases between. CDR1 is SQVTM, CDR2 ANQGSEA, per germline. The CDR3 DNA reads TGCAGCGTCGTCGAGGGCGCGAGAGAGACCCAGTACTTC. It encodes CSVVEGARETQYF.

The V call is TRBV24-1, the J call TRBJ1-1; D is ambiguous. CDR3 length: 12 amino acids. Germline lookup yields CDR1 KGHDR and CDR2 SFDVKD. Trimming stripped 2 bases from V and 10 bases from J, with 10 bases between. CDR3 loop: CATSDSPGRAFF. In DNA, the CDR3 is TGTGCCACCAGTGATTCTCCGGGAAGAGCTTTCTTT.

CDR3 sequence reads: CASTQEGQGAQPQHF. For the CDR3, the DNA is TGCGCCAGCACGCAAGAGGGGCAGGGGGCTCAGCCCCAGCATTTT. The chain has TRBV10-1 and TRBJ1-5, with 8 bases fitting TRBD1. CDR1 is WNHNN, CDR2 SYGVQD, per germline (reference sequence). V shed 7 bases and J 6 bases; nucleotides not matched to a gene: 11. There are 15 residues in the CDR3.

V usage is TRBV2 and J usage is TRBJ1-4; TRBD1 might be the D (5 bases). CDR3 length equals 14 residues. Trimming pared 8 bases from V and 6 bases from J, leaving 16 bases between. Germline lookup yields CDR1 SNHLY and CDR2 FYNNEI. CDR3 coding DNA: TGTGCCAGCGCCTGGGGAGGGGCCGATGAAAAACTGTTTTTT. Its translation: CASAWGGADEKLFF.

The chain couples TRBV2 to TRBJ1-2; D is unclear. The CDR3 has 16 amino acids. V was clipped by 0 bases and J by 6 bases, with 17 bases between them. Germline loops: CDR1 SNHLY, CDR2 FYNNEI. This CDR3 reads CASSEAKDLPRDGYTF. The CDR3 DNA follows: TGTGCCAGCAGTGAAGCGAAAGATCTCCCCCGGGATGGCTACACCTTC.

This clonotype appeared a few times. The genes are TRBV19 and TRBJ1-1; D not resolved. The germline V gene encodes CDR1 LNHDA and CDR2 SQIVND (reference sequence). The V end was cut by 6 bases, the J end by 10 bases, with 15 bases between. CDR3 length equals 12 residues. The CDR3 loop reads CASSGGGWGAFF. The CDR3 bases are TGTGCCAGTAGCGGAGGCGGCTGGGGAGCTTTCTTT.

Here the CDR3 DNA reads TGTGCCAGCAGTGACGGGTGGGCAGTTGGTTCACCCCTCCACTTT. As protein: CASSDGWAVGSPLHF. The chain joins TRBV2 to TRBJ1-6, with D unresolved. Trimming removed 3 bases from V and 9 bases from J, with 15 bases in between. The germline V gene has CDR1 SNHLY and CDR2 FYNNEI. This CDR3 region has 15 residues.

The rearrangement uses TRBV7-3 and TRBJ1-1, with a tentative D call TRBD1 (6 bases). The length of the CDR3 is 13 residues. The germline V gene encodes CDR1 SGHTA and CDR2 FQGTGA. The V gene lost 5 bases and the J gene lost 7 bases, with 14 bases spanning the gap. The CDR3 region is CASSLYRDGEAFF. The CDR3 DNA sequence: TGTGCCAGCAGCCTATACAGGGACGGTGAAGCTTTCTTT.

The rearrangement links TRBV7-3 to TRBJ2-5; TRBD2 matches 10 bases. The V gene end was trimmed by 4 bases and the J gene end by 1 base; junction bases not matched to a gene: 6. CDR1 and CDR2 from the germline V gene are SGHTA and FQGTGA. CDR3 length: 16 residues. In DNA form, the CDR3 reads TGTGCCAGCAGCTCGGGGGGGACTAGCGTCCAAGAGACCCAGTACTTC. Translating gives CASSSGGTSVQETQYF.

The chain employs TRBV7-3 and TRBJ1-3; D remains ambiguous. Trimming removed 3 bases from V and 0 bases from J, with 3 bases in between. The CDR3 is 13 amino acids. The germline V gene has CDR1 SGHTA and CDR2 FQGTGA. CDR3 sequence reads: CASSFNSGNTIYF. CDR3 coding DNA: TGTGCCAGCAGCTTCAACTCTGGAAACACCATATATTTT.

This clonotype has a handful of counts. The J gene is TRBJ2-7, the V gene TRBV2; the D is unclear. Trimming shortened V by 4 bases and J by 3 bases, and 25 bases separated the two germline ends. The germline V gene has CDR1 SNHLY and CDR2 FYNNEI. The CDR3 is 18 residues long. CDR3 nucleotide sequence: TGTGCCAGCAGTGTTGGCCAGGTAGTGGGTCAATTAAACTACGAGCAGTACTTC. Protein sequence: CASSVGQVVGQLNYEQYF.

This clonotype was found a few times. This sequence joins TRBV5-8 and TRBJ1-1, with D possibly TRBD1 on 5 matching bases. The CDR3 has 13 residues. Trimming removed 0 bases from V and 5 bases from J, with 8 bases in between. Germline-derived CDR1 and CDR2 are SGHTS and YDEGEE. CDR3 bases: TGTGCCAGCAGCTTGGGCAGGGCAACTGAAGCTTTCTTT. It codes for CASSLGRATEAFF.

The J gene is TRBJ2-5, the V gene TRBV7-2; D tentatively reads TRBD1 or TRBD2 (5 bases each). Per germline, CDR1 SGHTA and CDR2 FQGNSA. The length of the CDR3 is 15 residues. V lost 1 base and J 9 bases, leaving 18 bases between the germline ends. CDR3 sequence reads: CASSLVGDGGMAQYF. As DNA, the CDR3 is TGTGCCAGCAGCTTAGTGGGGGACGGTGGTATGGCCCAGTACTTC.

The DNA of the CDR3 is TGTGCCAGCAGCCCCCCCCAGGGGAGAAGGGCCGGGGAGCTGTTTTTT. Translation: CASSPPQGRRAGELFF. V usage is TRBV7-2 and J usage is TRBJ2-2, with a possible D match to TRBD1 (6 bases). The V end lost 5 bases, the J end lost 6 bases, and 19 bases lay between the germline ends. The CDR3 spans 16 residues. Germline CDR1 reads SGHTA; CDR2 reads FQGNSA.

With respect to this clonotype: The junction and the germline gene differ at one end; a read error may be behind it. The V gene is TRBV7-2, the J gene TRBJ2-5; perhaps TRBD2 as D (5 bases). The tail of the sequence fits TRBJ2-7 better, so the J call may be wrong. The CDR3 has 14 amino acids. Germline CDR1 is SGHTA and CDR2 is FQGNSA. The CDR3 reads CAGSRSFNGNEQYF. CDR3 coding DNA: TGTGCCGGCAGCCGCAGTTTCAACGGGAACGAGCAGTACTTC.

This clonotype was counted only a few times. The chain uses TRBV7-6 and TRBJ2-7; 8 bases are shared with TRBD1. V dropped 1 base and J dropped 0; count of bases not matched to a gene: 2. The CDR3 has 15 amino acids. CDR1 is SGHVS and CDR2 is FNYEAQ in the germline V gene. The CDR3 loop reads CASSLDRGNSYEQYF. The CDR3 bases are TGTGCCAGCAGCTTAGACAGGGGGAACTCCTACGAGCAGTACTTC.